A selection of T cell receptor beta chains follows, all from one sample in a study of tumor-infiltrating lymphocytes in primary liver carcinoma. TCRdb reprocessed the multiplex PCR reads with MiXCR, giving one entry per CDR3 protein. The sample consists of more than 90,000 distinct CDR3 sequences, around two thirds of them appearing once. The source material was liver tumor tissue from sampling region 2. The receptors were sampled from a woman aged 60-70 years with primary liver carcinoma and hepatitis B virus infection. The CDR3 runs from the conserved cysteine through the conserved F or W. The D gene is left open where the match is weak. Expanded clones are given a class, and other clones once, few, many or no size at all.

TRBJ2-3 few TRBV20-1 TRBD2 CSASLASGRESTDTQYF TGCAGTGCTAGCTTAGCTAGCGGGAGGGAAAGCACAGATACGCAGTATTTT
TRBJ2-2 NA TRBV11-2 NA CASSLDITGELFF TGTGCCAGCAGCTTAGATATTACCGGGGAGCTGTTTTTT
TRBJ1-2 many TRBV2 TRBD1 CASSSAVGQGYGYTF TGTGCCAGCAGCTCAGCCGTCGGACAGGGCTATGGCTACACCTTC
TRBJ2-6 NA TRBV11-2 TRBD1 CASSIRDRPVSSGADVLTF TGTGCCAGCAGCATAAGGGACAGGCCCGTTAGCTCTGGGGCCGACGTCCTGACTTTC
TRBJ2-5 many TRBV6-1 NA CASSEWIRGGRETQYF TGTGCCAGCAGTGAATGGATTAGAGGGGGAAGAGAGACCCAGTACTTC
TRBJ2-1 many TRBV6-2/TRBV6-3 TRBD1 CASSQQGFLSNEQFF TGTGCCAGCAGCCAACAGGGGTTTCTAAGCAATGAGCAGTTCTTC
TRBJ1-5 many TRBV5-6 TRBD1 CASSLAGTGDNQPQHF TGTGCCAGCAGCTTGGCCGGGACAGGGGACAATCAGCCCCAGCATTTT
TRBJ2-7 NA TRBV20-1 NA CSAPRVGLSYEQYF TGCAGTGCCCCCAGGGTGGGACTCTCCTACGAGCAGTACTTC
TRBJ2-3 NA TRBV11-2 TRBD2 CASSSGLAGALSTDTQYF TGTGCCAGCAGCTCGGGACTCGCGGGAGCTCTTAGCACAGATACGCAATATTTT
TRBJ1-2 few TRBV28 NA CASSPNRVGRWGYTF TGTGCCAGCAGTCCCAACAGGGTCGGGCGCTGGGGCTACACCTTC
TRBJ2-2 many TRBV7-9 TRBD1 CASSLVPTGERRTGELFF TGTGCCAGCAGCTTAGTCCCAACAGGGGAAAGGAGGACCGGGGAGCTGTTTTTT
TRBJ2-3 NA TRBV29-1 NA CRVGDLLGLTSTDAQYF TGCAGGGTTGGAGACTTGCTGGGACTTACGAGCACAGATGCGCAGTATTTT
TRBJ1-5 NA TRBV6-1 NA CASSEMYGQAQHF TGTGCCAGCAGTGAAATGTACGGTCAGGCCCAGCATTTT
TRBJ2-5 NA TRBV11-2 TRBD1 CASCLRTGGGETQYF TGTGCCAGCTGCCTAAGGACAGGGGGAGGGGAGACCCAGTACTTC
TRBJ2-4 NA TRBV6-6 TRBD1 CASSVNTTGFAKNIQYF TGTGCCAGCAGCGTAAACACGACAGGGTTTGCCAAAAACATTCAGTACTTC
TRBJ2-5 many TRBV5-1 TRBD2 CASSPGLAGRSETQYF TGCGCCAGCAGCCCCGGACTAGCGGGACGGTCAGAGACCCAGTACTTC
TRBJ2-7 NA TRBV4-1 NA CASSQDTETRPYEQYF TGCGCCAGCAGCCAAGATACTGAGACAAGACCTTACGAGCAGTACTTC
TRBJ2-2 NA TRBV29-1 NA CSVVSESNTGELFF TGCAGCGTTGTGAGCGAGTCGAACACCGGGGAGCTGTTTTTT
TRBJ2-1 NA TRBV20-1 TRBD2 CSASPGLAGNQQFF TGCAGTGCTAGTCCGGGACTAGCGGGAAACCAGCAGTTCTTC
TRBJ2-1 NA TRBV18 TRBD1 CASSPTRTGGDEQFF TGTGCCAGCTCACCCACCCGGACAGGGGGCGATGAGCAGTTCTTC
TRBJ2-5 NA TRBV11-1 NA CASGLGSDTSLETQYF TGTGCCAGCGGCTTAGGATCGGACACCTCACTAGAGACCCAGTACTTC
TRBJ2-7 many TRBV28 TRBD2 CASSPRGRDSSEQYF TGTGCCAGCAGTCCCCGAGGGAGGGACTCCTCCGAGCAGTACTTC